The sequence of this TCR beta chain was determined in a study of cytomegalovirus exposure and HLA in healthy donors. Across the whole study: Findings of an earlier analysis included more than 90 million unique TCR beta sequences from 170 million or so T cells.

Points from the study as a whole: In vitro data verified a few CMV-associated chains as specific for CMV antigens. The study assumed roughly uniform donor sequencing depth for presence/absence analyses. It was reported that the classifier diagnosed cytomegalovirus status with high specificity and sensitivity in both the original and validation cohorts.

The sample holds a few counts of this clone. The antigen remains unidentified. An end of the junction does not agree with germline; a read error may underlie this. The PCR was carried out with 60 Vbeta primers and 13 Jbeta primers. Measured with immunoSEQ multiplex PCR; TCRdb has only the in-frame clones, and not every one. This sample has 150,000 or so clones, with approximately 82% found just once. The germline gives CDR1 SEHNR, CDR2 FQNEAQ (reference sequence). This CDR3 region has 14 residues. The sequencing input was PBMCs. This TCR was recovered from a male donor in good health and CMV-seropositive. The V call is TRBV7-9, the J call TRBJ2-4; D uncertain. The CDR3 loop reads CASSHSGAKNSQYF. In DNA, the CDR3 is TGTGCCAGCAGCCACTCAGGTGCCAAAAACAGTCAGTACTTC. Full variable domain (rest looked up from reference TRBV7-9 and TRBJ2-4): DTGVSQNPRHKITKRGQNVTFRCDPISEHNRLYWYRQTLGQGPEFLTYFQNEAQLEKSRLLSDRFSAERPKGSFSTLEIQRTEQGDSAMYLCASSHSGAKNSQYFGAGTRLSVL.